Listed here is a single T cell receptor (beta chain). There is no known antigen for this receptor. Base-call qualities are not available, and no considerably larger clone is one nucleotide away. This sample stems from a study of T cell repertoires in cytomegalovirus infection (dated by TCRdb to about 2019). For the wider study: Peptide stimulations targeted recently identified HLA-C-restricted CMV epitopes, whose presentation resists viral immunomodulation, together with well-studied HLA-B-restricted epitopes. Donor HLA type was relevant to the analysis, as public TCR beta signatures indicated carriage of CMV infection together with the matching HLA type.

General study outcomes and caveats: Carriers of CMV infection plus the relevant HLA type were discriminated by the cumulative frequency of public TCR beta family members in the study cohort and in an independent 352-donor cohort. The ex vivo response was dominated by HLA-C-restricted CMV-specific TCR beta clonotypes, which also provided the single most frequent clonotype in two of eight donors.

The treatment or condition label of this sample denotes: in vitro stimulation with specific CMV peptide epitopes to enrich CMV-specific T cells. V ends up 4 bases short and J 0 bases short, with an unmatched junction base count of 12. Including the terminal cysteine and phenylalanine, the CDR3 comprises 18 residues. The DNA shown is the 54-base CDR3, in frame from base 1. CDR1 SGHKS and CDR2 YYEKEE are derived from the germline V gene (reference sequence). Sequencing took place on an Illumina HiSeq 1500. TCRdb trimmed the raw reads at Q25, called clones with MiXCR and kept productive beta chains. Every entry covers one CDR3 protein and lists the most common genes and DNA from its rows. The sample table records about 890,000 distinct CDR3 sequences; roughly a third of these occur just once. The ten most abundant clones make up about an eighth of the sample.

This sequence uses TRBV5-5 and TRBJ1-5; a stretch of 8 junction bases matches TRBD1. The receptor was isolated from a human donor in good health (CMV status not recorded). Some clones in this sample may be carry-over from other donors' samples. The sample in question was cultured CD8+ T cells from PBMCs, obtained from culture after CMV antigen stimulation. The DNA sequence is TGTGCCAGCAGCCTGGACAGGGCCGACGCATATAGCAATCAGCCCCAGCATTTT. Its product reads: CASSLDRADAYSNQPQHF.